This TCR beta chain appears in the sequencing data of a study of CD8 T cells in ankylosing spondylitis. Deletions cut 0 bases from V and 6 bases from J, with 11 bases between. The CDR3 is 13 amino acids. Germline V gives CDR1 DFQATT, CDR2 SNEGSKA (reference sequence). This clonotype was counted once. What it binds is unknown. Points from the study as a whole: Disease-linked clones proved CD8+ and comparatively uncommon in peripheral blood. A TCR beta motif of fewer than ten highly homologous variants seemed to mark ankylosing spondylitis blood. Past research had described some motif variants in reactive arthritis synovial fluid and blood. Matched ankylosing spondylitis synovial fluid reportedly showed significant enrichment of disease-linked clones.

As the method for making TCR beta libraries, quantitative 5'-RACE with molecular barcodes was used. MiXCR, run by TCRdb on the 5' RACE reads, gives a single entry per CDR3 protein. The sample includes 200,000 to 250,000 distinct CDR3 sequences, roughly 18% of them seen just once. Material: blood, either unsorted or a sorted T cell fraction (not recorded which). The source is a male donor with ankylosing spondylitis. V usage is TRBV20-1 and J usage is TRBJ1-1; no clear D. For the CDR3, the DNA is TGCAGTGCTAGAGATGTGGATTGGGCTGAAGCTTTCTTT. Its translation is CSARDVDWAEAFF.